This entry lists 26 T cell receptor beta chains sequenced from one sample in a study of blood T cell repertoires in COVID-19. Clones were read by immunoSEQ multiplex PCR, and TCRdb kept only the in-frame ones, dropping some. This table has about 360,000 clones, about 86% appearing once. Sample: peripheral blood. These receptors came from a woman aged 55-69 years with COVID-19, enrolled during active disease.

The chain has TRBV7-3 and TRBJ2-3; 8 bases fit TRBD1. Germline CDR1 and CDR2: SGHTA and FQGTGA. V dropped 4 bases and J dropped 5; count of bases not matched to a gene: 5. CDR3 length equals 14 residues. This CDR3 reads CASSSQGGQDTQYF. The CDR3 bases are TGTGCCAGCAGCTCACAGGGGGGTCAAGATACGCAGTATTTT.

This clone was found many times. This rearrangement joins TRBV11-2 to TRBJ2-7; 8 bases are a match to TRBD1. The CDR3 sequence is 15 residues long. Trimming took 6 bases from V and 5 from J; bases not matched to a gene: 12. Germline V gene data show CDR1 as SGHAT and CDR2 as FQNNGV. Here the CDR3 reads CASSTYRGSVNEQYF. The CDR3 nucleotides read TGTGCCAGCAGTACTTACAGGGGGTCGGTGAACGAGCAGTACTTC.

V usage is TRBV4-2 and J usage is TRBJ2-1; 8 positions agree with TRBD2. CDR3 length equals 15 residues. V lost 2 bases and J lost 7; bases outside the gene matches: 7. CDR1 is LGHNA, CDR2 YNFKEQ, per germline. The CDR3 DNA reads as TGTGCCAGCAGCCAAAGCCTAGCGGGCGGGAATGAGCAGTTCTTC. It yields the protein CASSQSLAGGNEQFF.

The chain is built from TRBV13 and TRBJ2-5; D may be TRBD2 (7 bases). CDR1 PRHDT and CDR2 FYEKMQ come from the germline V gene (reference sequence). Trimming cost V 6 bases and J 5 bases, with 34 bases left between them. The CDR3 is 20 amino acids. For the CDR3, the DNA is TGTGCCAGCAGTTCCGCGGGGGCTAAAGTGCGATCGTCCGAGTTGGAGACCCAGTACTTC. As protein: CASSSAGAKVRSSELETQYF. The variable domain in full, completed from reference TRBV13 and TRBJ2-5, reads AAGVIQSPRHLIKEKRETATLKCYPIPRHDTVYWYQQGPGQDPQFLISFYEKMQSDKGSIPDRFSAQQFSDYHSELNMSSLELGDSALYFCASSSAGAKVRSSELETQYFGPGTRLLVL.

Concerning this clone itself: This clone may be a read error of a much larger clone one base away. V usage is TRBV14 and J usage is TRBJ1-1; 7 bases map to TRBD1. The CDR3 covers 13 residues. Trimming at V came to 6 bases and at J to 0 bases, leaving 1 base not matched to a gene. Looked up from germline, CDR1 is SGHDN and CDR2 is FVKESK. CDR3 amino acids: CASRGQLNTEAFF. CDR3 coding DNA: TGTGCCAGCAGGGGACAGTTGAACACTGAAGCTTTCTTT.

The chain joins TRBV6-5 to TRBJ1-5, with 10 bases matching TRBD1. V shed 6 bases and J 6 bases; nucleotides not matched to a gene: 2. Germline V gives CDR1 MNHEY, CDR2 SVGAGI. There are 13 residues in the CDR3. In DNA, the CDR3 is TGTGCCAGCAGGACAGGGGGCGGTCAGCCCCAGCATTTT. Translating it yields CASRTGGGQPQHF.

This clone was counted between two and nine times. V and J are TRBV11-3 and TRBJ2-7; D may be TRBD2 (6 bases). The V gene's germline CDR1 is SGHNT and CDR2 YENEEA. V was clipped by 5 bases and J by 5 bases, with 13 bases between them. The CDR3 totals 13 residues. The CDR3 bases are TGTGCCAGCAGCAGGGACTGGCTAGACGAGCAGTACTTC. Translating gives CASSRDWLDEQYF.

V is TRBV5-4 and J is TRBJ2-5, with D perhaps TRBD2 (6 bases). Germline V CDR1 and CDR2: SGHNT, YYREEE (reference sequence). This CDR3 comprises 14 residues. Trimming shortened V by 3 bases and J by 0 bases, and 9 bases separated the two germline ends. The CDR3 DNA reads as TGTGCCAGCAGCTACCGGGACTACCAAGAGACCCAGTACTTC. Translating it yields CASSYRDYQETQYF.

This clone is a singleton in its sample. CDR3 region: CASSQGALNEQYF. CDR3 nucleotide sequence: TGTGCCAGCTCACAGGGGGCCCTTAACGAGCAGTACTTC. The J gene is TRBJ2-7, the V gene TRBV18; 7 nucleotides match TRBD1. The length of the CDR3 is 13 residues. Trimming removed 4 bases from V and 5 bases from J; junction bases left unmatched: 5. The germline gives CDR1 KGHSH, CDR2 LQKENI.

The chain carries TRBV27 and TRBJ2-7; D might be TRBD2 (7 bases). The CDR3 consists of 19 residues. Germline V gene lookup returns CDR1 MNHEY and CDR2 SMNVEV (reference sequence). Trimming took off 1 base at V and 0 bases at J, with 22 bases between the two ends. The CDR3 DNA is TGTGCCAGCAGTTTATATATCCCCGCAGGGGCTAGCGGCTCCTACGAGCAGTACTTC. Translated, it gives CASSLYIPAGASGSYEQYF.

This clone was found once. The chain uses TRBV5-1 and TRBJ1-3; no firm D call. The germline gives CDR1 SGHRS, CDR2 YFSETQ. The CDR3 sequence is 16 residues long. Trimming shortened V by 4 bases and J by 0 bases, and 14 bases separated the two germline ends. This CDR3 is CASSALSADSGNTIYF. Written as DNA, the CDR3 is TGCGCCAGCAGCGCCCTGTCCGCGGACTCTGGAAACACCATATATTTT.

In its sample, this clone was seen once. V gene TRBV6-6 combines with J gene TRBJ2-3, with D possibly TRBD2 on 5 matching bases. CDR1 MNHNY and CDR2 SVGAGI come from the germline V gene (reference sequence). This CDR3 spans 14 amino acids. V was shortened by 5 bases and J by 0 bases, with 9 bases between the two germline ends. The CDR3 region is CASSDTGSTDTQYF. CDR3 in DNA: TGTGCCAGCAGTGACACGGGGAGCACAGATACGCAGTATTTT.

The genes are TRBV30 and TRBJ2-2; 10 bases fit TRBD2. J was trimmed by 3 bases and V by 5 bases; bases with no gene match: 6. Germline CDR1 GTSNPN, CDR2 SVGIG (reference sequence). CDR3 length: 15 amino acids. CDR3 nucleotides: TGTGCCTGGGGCAAGCGGGGGGGCGACACCGGGGAGCTGTTTTTT. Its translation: CAWGKRGGDTGELFF.

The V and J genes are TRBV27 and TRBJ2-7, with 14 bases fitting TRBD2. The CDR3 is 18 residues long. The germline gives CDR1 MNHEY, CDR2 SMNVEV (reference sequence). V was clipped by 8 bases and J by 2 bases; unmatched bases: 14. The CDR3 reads CASQATAGLAGGTYEQYF. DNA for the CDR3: TGTGCCAGCCAAGCGACCGCCGGACTAGCGGGGGGAACCTACGAGCAGTACTTC.

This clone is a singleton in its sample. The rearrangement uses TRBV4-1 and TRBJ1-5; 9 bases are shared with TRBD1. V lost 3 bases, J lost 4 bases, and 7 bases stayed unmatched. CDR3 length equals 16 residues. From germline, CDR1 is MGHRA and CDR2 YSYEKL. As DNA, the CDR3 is TGCGCCAGCAGCCACTTCTGGGACAGGGTGAATCAGCCCCAGCATTTT. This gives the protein CASSHFWDRVNQPQHF.

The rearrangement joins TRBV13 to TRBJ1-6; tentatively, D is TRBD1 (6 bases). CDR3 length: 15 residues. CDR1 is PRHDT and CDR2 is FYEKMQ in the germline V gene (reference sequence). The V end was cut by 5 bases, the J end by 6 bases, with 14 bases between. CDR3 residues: CASSPTGSPNSPLHF. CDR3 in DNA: TGTGCCAGCAGCCCGACAGGAAGTCCTAATTCACCCCTCCACTTT.

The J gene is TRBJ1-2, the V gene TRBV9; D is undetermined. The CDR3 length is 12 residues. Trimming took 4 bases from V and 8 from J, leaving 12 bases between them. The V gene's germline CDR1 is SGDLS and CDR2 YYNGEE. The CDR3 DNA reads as TGTGCCAGCAGCCTCGAGGGTCGAGGCTACACCTTC. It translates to CASSLEGRGYTF.

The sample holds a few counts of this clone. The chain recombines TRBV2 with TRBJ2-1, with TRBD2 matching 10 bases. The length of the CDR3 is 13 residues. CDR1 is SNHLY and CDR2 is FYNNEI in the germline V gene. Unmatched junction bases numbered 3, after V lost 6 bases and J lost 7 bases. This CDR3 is CASRLAGLNEQFF. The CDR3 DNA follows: TGTGCCAGCAGACTAGCGGGGTTGAATGAGCAGTTCTTC. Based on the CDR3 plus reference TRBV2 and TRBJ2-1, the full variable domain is EPEVTQTPSHQVTQMGQEVILRCVPISNHLYFYWYRQILGQKVEFLVSFYNNEISEKSEIFDDQFSVERPDGSNFTLKIRSTKLEDSAMYFCASRLAGLNEQFFGPGTRLTVL.

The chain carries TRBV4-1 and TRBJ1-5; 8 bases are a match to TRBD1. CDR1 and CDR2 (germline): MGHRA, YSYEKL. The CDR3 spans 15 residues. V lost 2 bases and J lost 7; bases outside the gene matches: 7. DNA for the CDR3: TGCGCCAGCAGCCAACAGACAGGGGAGGGACAGCCCCAGCATTTT. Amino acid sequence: CASSQQTGEGQPQHF.

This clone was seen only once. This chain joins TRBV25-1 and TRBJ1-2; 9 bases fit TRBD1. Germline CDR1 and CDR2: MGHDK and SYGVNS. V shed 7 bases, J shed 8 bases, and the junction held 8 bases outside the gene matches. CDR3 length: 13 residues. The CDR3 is CASKDRGSKGYTF. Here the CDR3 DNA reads TGTGCCAGCAAAGACAGGGGGTCGAAAGGCTACACCTTC.

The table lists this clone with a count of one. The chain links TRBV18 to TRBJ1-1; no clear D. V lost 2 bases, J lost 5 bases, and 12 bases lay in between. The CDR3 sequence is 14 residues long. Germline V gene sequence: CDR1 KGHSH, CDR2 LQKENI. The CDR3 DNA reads TGTGCCAGCTCACCATCGGGAGGGTTAACTGAAGCTTTCTTT. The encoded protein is CASSPSGGLTEAFF.

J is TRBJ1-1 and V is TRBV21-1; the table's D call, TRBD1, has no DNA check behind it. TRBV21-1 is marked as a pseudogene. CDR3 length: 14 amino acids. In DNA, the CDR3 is TGTGCCAGCAGCAAAAGGGGCCGGACAGGGGAAGCTTTCTTT. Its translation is CASSKRGRTGEAFF.

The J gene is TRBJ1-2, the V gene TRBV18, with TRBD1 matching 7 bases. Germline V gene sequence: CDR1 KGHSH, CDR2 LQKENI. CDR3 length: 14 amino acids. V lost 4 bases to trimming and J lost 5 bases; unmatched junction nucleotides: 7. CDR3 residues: CASSHTSTGYGYTF. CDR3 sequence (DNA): TGTGCCAGCTCACACACCTCGACAGGGTATGGCTACACCTTC.

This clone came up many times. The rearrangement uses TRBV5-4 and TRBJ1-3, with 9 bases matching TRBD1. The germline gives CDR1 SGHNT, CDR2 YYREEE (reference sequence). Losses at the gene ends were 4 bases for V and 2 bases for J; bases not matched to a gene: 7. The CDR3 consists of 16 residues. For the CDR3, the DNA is TGTGCCAGCAGCGGAACGGGACAGGGAACTGGAAACACCATATATTTT. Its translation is CASSGTGQGTGNTIYF.

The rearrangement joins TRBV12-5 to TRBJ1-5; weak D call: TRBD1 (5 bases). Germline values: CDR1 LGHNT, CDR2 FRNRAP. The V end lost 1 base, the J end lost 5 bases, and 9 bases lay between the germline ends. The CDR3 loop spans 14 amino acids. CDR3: CASGLGQGYQPQHF. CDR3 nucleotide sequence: TGTGCTAGTGGTTTGGGGCAGGGCTATCAGCCCCAGCATTTT.

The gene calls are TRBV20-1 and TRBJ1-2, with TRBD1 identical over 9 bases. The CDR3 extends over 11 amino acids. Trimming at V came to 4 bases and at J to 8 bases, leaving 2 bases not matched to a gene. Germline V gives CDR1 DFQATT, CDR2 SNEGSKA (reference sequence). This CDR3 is CSANRGRGYTF. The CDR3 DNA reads TGCAGTGCTAACAGGGGGCGAGGCTACACCTTC.